This T cell receptor (beta chain) derives from a study of T cells in localized non-small cell lung cancer. On this clone itself: Its target is not known.

This table comes from immunoSEQ multiplex PCR, and its TCRdb copy is limited to in-frame clones, with some not included. This table has 60,000 to 75,000 clones, 80% to 90% appearing once. Notes on the study in general: Higher T cell density in the blood was associated with longer overall survival, whereas higher adjacent-lung clonality associated with shorter survival.

The V gene's germline CDR1 is SEHNR and CDR2 FQNEAQ (reference sequence). V lost 5 bases and J 4 bases, leaving 14 bases between the germline ends. The CDR3 runs 14 residues. The chain has TRBV7-9 and TRBJ1-2, with a possible D match to TRBD1 (5 bases). This sample comprised peripheral blood, obtained before any cancer treatment. This receptor was identified in a female donor of 60 years or more with stage I lung adenocarcinoma. CDR3 DNA: TGTGCCAGCAGCCTCACGGAGGGGAGCTATGGCTACACCTTC. It encodes CASSLTEGSYGYTF.